Shown below are 5 T cell receptor beta chains from a single sample sequenced in a study of CD8 T cells in ankylosing spondylitis. Each CDR3 protein gets one entry after TCRdb re-called the 5' RACE reads with MiXCR. Of about 500,000 distinct CDR3 sequences listed, 5.3% are singletons. No antigen has been identified for these receptors. Points from the study as a whole: For ankylosing spondylitis blood, a TCR beta motif of several highly homologous variants appeared characteristic.

Source material: blood, either unsorted or a sorted T cell fraction (not recorded which). These TCRs come from a male donor with ankylosing spondylitis.

This clonotype was detected ten times or more. The V gene is TRBV5-5, the J gene TRBJ2-7, with D possibly being TRBD1 (6 bases). The germline V and J ends were trimmed by 4 bases and 4 bases, with 18 bases remaining between them. The CDR3 covers 15 residues. CDR1 and CDR2 from the germline V gene are SGHKS and YYEKEE (reference sequence). CDR3 amino acids: CASSSVPGQPYEQYF. The CDR3 DNA reads TGTGCCAGCAGCAGCGTCCCGGGACAACCATACGAGCAGTACTTC.

A remark on this clonotype: The junction shows a germline mismatch at one end, possibly a read error. The gene calls are TRBV28 and TRBJ1-2; D unclear. Looked up from germline, CDR1 is MDHEN and CDR2 is SYDVKM. This CDR3 has 13 amino acids. DNA for the CDR3: TGTGCCGGCAGCCTAGGACGGGGATATGGCTACACCTTC. Its translation is CAGSLGRGYGYTF.

The chain joins TRBV7-2 to TRBJ1-1; 8 positions match TRBD1. Trimming took 5 bases from V and 5 from J; bases not matched to a gene: 7. The CDR3 runs to 14 residues. Germline V CDR1 and CDR2: SGHTA, FQGNSA. CDR3 bases: TGTGCCAGCAGCAGACAGGGGATAAGGACTGAAGCTTTCTTT. It is translated as CASSRQGIRTEAFF.

In its sample, this clonotype was seen many times. V is TRBV29-1 and J is TRBJ2-6; D not resolved. V was trimmed by 8 bases and J by 0 bases, leaving 5 bases between them. Germline V gives CDR1 SQVTM, CDR2 ANQGSEA. The CDR3 runs to 12 residues. CDR3 residues: CSYISGANVLTF. CDR3 nucleotides: TGCAGCTACATCTCTGGGGCCAACGTCCTGACTTTC.

This clonotype was counted at least ten times. The chain has TRBV29-1 and TRBJ2-1; a possible D gene is TRBD1 (6 bases). Germline V gene lookup returns CDR1 SQVTM and CDR2 ANQGSEA. The CDR3 runs to 11 residues. V lost 8 bases and J 8 bases, leaving 13 bases between the germline ends. In nucleotides, the CDR3 is TGCAGCACCAGGGGCGGGTATGAGCAGTTCTTC. This sequence encodes CSTRGGYEQFF.